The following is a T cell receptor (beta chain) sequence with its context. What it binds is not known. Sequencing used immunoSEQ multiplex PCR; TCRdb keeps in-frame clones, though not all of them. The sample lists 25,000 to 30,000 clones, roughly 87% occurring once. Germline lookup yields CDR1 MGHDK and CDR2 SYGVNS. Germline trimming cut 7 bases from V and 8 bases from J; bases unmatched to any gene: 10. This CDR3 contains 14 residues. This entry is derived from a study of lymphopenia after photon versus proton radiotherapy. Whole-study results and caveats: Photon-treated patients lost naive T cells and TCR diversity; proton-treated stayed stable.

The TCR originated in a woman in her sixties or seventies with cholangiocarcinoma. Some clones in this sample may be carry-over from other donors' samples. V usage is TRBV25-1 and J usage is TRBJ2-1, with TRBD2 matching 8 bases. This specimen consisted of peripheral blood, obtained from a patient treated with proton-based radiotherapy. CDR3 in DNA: TGTGCCAGCACTCCCAGCGGGAGATCCGATGAGCAGTTCTTC. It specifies CASTPSGRSDEQFF.